These 29 T cell receptor beta chains were all obtained from the same sample, sequenced in a study of hypomethylating agent response in myelodysplastic syndrome. Clones were sequenced by immunoSEQ multiplex PCR, and TCRdb holds only the in-frame ones, with some missing. The top ten clones hold about 4% of a sample with 10,000 to 11,000 clones, 75% to 85% of them seen once. The sample in question was bone marrow, obtained before or after starting hypomethylating agent treatment for myelodysplastic syndrome (not recorded which). The receptors stem from a human donor with myelodysplastic syndrome.

The chain combines TRBV9 with TRBJ2-3, with 10 bases fitting TRBD2. CDR3 size: 15 residues. Looked up from germline, CDR1 is SGDLS and CDR2 is YYNGEE. J was trimmed by 5 bases and V by 0 bases; bases with no gene match: 3. CDR3: CASSVVSGGLDTQYF. The CDR3 DNA sequence: TGTGCCAGCAGCGTAGTTAGCGGGGGGCTAGATACGCAGTATTTT.

The rearrangement joins TRBV6-1 to TRBJ2-7; D is unresolved. Germline values: CDR1 MNHNS, CDR2 SASEGT. The CDR3 totals 13 residues. V was shortened by 3 bases and J by 4 bases, with 10 bases between the two germline ends. CDR3 amino acids: CASSDLLGYEQYF. Here the CDR3 DNA reads TGTGCCAGCAGTGACCTACTTGGGTACGAGCAGTACTTC.

V usage is TRBV6-1 and J usage is TRBJ1-1; D perhaps matches TRBD1 (6 bases). The V end lost 4 bases, the J end lost 7 bases, and 19 bases lay between the germline ends. CDR3 length: 15 amino acids. Germline V gives CDR1 MNHNS, CDR2 SASEGT. The CDR3 here is CASSVLLGGADEAFF. In nucleotides, the CDR3 is TGTGCCAGCAGTGTCCTCCTGGGGGGGGCAGATGAAGCTTTCTTT.

The V gene is TRBV5-1, the J gene TRBJ2-3; a weak D match, TRBD2 (5 bases). V was clipped by 2 bases and J by 0 bases, with 10 bases between them. The CDR3 totals 15 residues. Per the germline V gene, CDR1 is SGHRS and CDR2 is YFSETQ. The CDR3 sequence: CASSFDGDSTDTQYF. CDR3 bases: TGCGCCAGCAGCTTCGACGGGGATAGCACAGATACGCAGTATTTT.

CDR3 bases: TGTGCTAGTGGATCCGGGACAGTTAGCAATCAGCCCCAGCATTTT. Amino acid sequence: CASGSGTVSNQPQHF. The rearrangement uses TRBV12-5 and TRBJ1-5, with TRBD1 identical over 7 bases. Germline assignment: CDR1 LGHNT and CDR2 FRNRAP. V was clipped by 6 bases and J by 0 bases; unmatched bases: 5. The CDR3 has 15 residues.

The chain recombines TRBV7-2 with TRBJ1-5; no reliable D call. V lost 1 base and J 8 bases, leaving 9 bases between the germline ends. Germline lookup yields CDR1 SGHTA and CDR2 FQGNSA. The CDR3 consists of 13 residues. CDR3 in amino acids: CASSLGVGEPQHF. The CDR3 DNA follows: TGTGCCAGCAGCTTAGGGGTGGGTGAGCCCCAGCATTTT.

CDR3 amino acids: CASSPPTGTGYEQYF. The CDR3 DNA sequence: TGTGCCAGCAGCCCCCCTACCGGGACAGGCTACGAGCAGTACTTC. The genes are TRBV11-2 and TRBJ2-7; 8 bases align to TRBD1. In germline, CDR1 is SGHAT, CDR2 FQNNGV. The CDR3 length is 15 residues. V gave up 5 bases and J gave up 3 bases; unmatched junction bases: 9.

V is TRBV10-2 and J is TRBJ1-2, with D unclear. The CDR3 has 12 amino acids. Germline V lookup: CDR1 WSHSY, CDR2 SAAADI. V was cut by 3 bases and J by 3 bases, with 5 bases left in between. CDR3 region: CASSERDYGYTF. CDR3 sequence (DNA): TGCGCCAGCAGTGAAAGGGACTATGGCTACACCTTC.

The J gene is TRBJ2-1, the V gene TRBV19; a weak D match, TRBD1 (5 bases). Trimming took 6 bases from V and 1 from J, leaving 10 bases between them. The germline gives CDR1 LNHDA, CDR2 SQIVND (reference sequence). The length of the CDR3 is 14 residues. In DNA, the CDR3 is TGTGCCAGTAGGGGGCCTTCTTCCTACAATGAGCAGTTCTTC. This encodes CASRGPSSYNEQFF. Full variable domain (outside the CDR3, taken from reference TRBV19 and TRBJ2-1): DGGITQSPKYLFRKEGQNVTLSCEQNLNHDAMYWYRQDPGQGLRLIYYSQIVNDFQKGDIAEGYSVSREKKESFPLTVTSAQKNPTAFYLCASRGPSSYNEQFFGPGTRLTVL.

The chain links TRBV5-1 to TRBJ2-3; 7 nucleotides match TRBD2. Germline V gives CDR1 SGHRS, CDR2 YFSETQ. The V gene end was trimmed by 5 bases and the J gene end by 1 base; junction bases not matched to a gene: 7. The CDR3 is 15 residues long. CDR3 nucleotides: TGCGCCAGCAGGATCTCGCTAGCGGGCACAGATACGCAGTATTTT. Its translation: CASRISLAGTDTQYF.

V gene TRBV10-3 combines with J gene TRBJ2-2; perhaps D is TRBD1 or TRBD2 (5 bases each). Trimming removed 6 bases from V and 5 bases from J, with 10 bases in between. There are 13 residues in the CDR3. CDR1 ENHRY and CDR2 SYGVKD come from the germline V gene. The CDR3 coding sequence is TGTGCCATCAGGGGGGACCGTACCGGGGAGCTGTTTTTT. Its translation is CAIRGDRTGELFF.

The chain recombines TRBV29-1 with TRBJ2-7, with TRBD1 as a possible D gene (6 bases). The CDR3 totals 12 residues. The germline CDR1 and CDR2 sequences are SQVTM and ANQGSEA. V lost 3 bases, J lost 9 bases, and 15 bases lay in between. The CDR3 protein is CSVDRGRGGQYF. CDR3 sequence (DNA): TGCAGCGTTGACAGGGGACGGGGCGGGCAGTACTTC.

The CDR3 spells CASSIQGWTGELFF. The CDR3 coding sequence is TGTGCCAGTAGTATCCAGGGGTGGACCGGGGAGCTGTTTTTT. This chain links TRBV19 with TRBJ2-2, with D perhaps matching TRBD1 (6 bases). Germline assignment: CDR1 LNHDA and CDR2 SQIVND (reference sequence). The CDR3 length is 14 residues. Trimming pared 3 bases from V and 5 bases from J, leaving 10 bases between.

The chain uses TRBV15 and TRBJ2-3; 8 bases agree with TRBD2. J was trimmed by 5 bases and V by 3 bases; bases with no gene match: 10. Germline values: CDR1 LNHNV, CDR2 YYDKDF (reference sequence). CDR3 size: 16 residues. The CDR3 region has the DNA TGTGCCACCAGCAGGGGGGGCGGGAGGTCGGGAGATACGCAGTATTTT. Protein sequence: CATSRGGGRSGDTQYF.

The chain carries TRBV14 and TRBJ2-1, with TRBD1 identical over 8 bases. CDR3 length equals 16 residues. Trimming removed 5 bases from V and 4 bases from J; junction bases left unmatched: 10. Looked up from germline, CDR1 is SGHDN and CDR2 is FVKESK. The CDR3: CASSSNRDRRYNEQFF. As DNA, the CDR3 is TGTGCCAGCAGCTCCAACCGGGACAGGAGATACAATGAGCAGTTCTTC. Full variable domain (missing parts from reference TRBV14 and TRBJ2-1): EAGVTQFPSHSVIEKGQTVTLRCDPISGHDNLYWYRRVMGKEIKFLLHFVKESKQDESGMPNNRFLAERTGGTYSTLKVQPAELEDSGVYFCASSSNRDRRYNEQFFGPGTRLTVL.

The gene calls are TRBV10-3 and TRBJ2-7, with TRBD1 matching over 10 bases. The length of the CDR3 is 13 residues. With 6 bases clipped from V and 3 bases from J, the junction kept 2 bases outside the gene matches. Germline values: CDR1 ENHRY, CDR2 SYGVKD. CDR3 coding DNA: TGTGCCATCAGCCGGGACAGGGGCTACGAGCAGTACTTC. Its translation: CAISRDRGYEQYF.

V is TRBV7-8 and J is TRBJ2-1; D perhaps matches TRBD1 (6 bases). This CDR3 region has 14 residues. CDR1 is SGHVS, CDR2 FQNEAQ, per germline. The V gene lost 1 base and the J gene lost 8 bases, with 12 bases spanning the gap. The CDR3 sequence: CASSLERTVHEQFF. In nucleotides, the CDR3 is TGTGCCAGCAGCTTAGAAAGGACAGTCCATGAGCAGTTCTTC.

The chain employs TRBV5-4 and TRBJ2-1; possibly TRBD1 for D (5 bases). Germline V gene data show CDR1 as SGHNT and CDR2 as YYREEE (reference sequence). Trimming pared 7 bases from V and 8 bases from J, leaving 16 bases between. The CDR3 is 13 residues long. The CDR3 DNA follows: TGTGCCAGCCGCGCCCTAGGGGTTGATGAGCAGTTCTTC. Its protein product is CASRALGVDEQFF.

This sequence joins TRBV7-3 and TRBJ2-1; 7 bases fit TRBD2. The length of the CDR3 is 15 residues. Germline V lookup: CDR1 SGHTA, CDR2 FQGTGA. Unmatched junction bases numbered 9, after V lost 3 bases and J lost 7 bases. CDR3 loop: CASSFEERGTNEQFF. The CDR3 DNA reads TGTGCCAGCAGCTTTGAAGAGCGGGGAACGAATGAGCAGTTCTTC.

This clone was observed a handful of times. The chain combines TRBV27 with TRBJ2-7; D might be TRBD2 (7 bases). This CDR3 has 15 amino acids. Trimming pared 2 bases from V and 1 base from J, leaving 12 bases between. Germline V CDR1 and CDR2: MNHEY, SMNVEV (reference sequence). The CDR3 loop is CASSLRGARSYEQYF. The CDR3 nucleotides read TGTGCCAGCAGTTTACGGGGGGCGCGGTCCTACGAGCAGTACTTC.

The chain joins TRBV9 to TRBJ2-7, with TRBD1 matching over 10 bases. V gave up 0 bases and J gave up 6 bases; unmatched junction bases: 9. This CDR3 spans 16 amino acids. CDR1 is SGDLS, CDR2 YYNGEE, per germline. The CDR3 nucleotides read TGTGCCAGCAGCGTAGGGGCCAGGGACAGGGGAGGCGAGCAGTACTTC. Its translation is CASSVGARDRGGEQYF.

The rearrangement uses TRBV6-5 and TRBJ2-2; D unresolved. There are 14 residues in the CDR3. Germline V gene lookup returns CDR1 MNHEY and CDR2 SVGAGI. The V gene lost 7 bases and the J gene lost 2 bases, with 11 bases spanning the gap. For the CDR3, the DNA is TGTGCCAGCAAGTATTTCCCAAACACCGGGGAGCTGTTTTTT. Translating gives CASKYFPNTGELFF.

The gene calls are TRBV28 and TRBJ1-5; D is possibly TRBD1 (5 bases). V was trimmed by 1 base and J by 1 base, leaving 11 bases between them. The CDR3 is 16 amino acids. The V gene's germline CDR1 is MDHEN and CDR2 SYDVKM. The CDR3 reads CASSLYGGMSNQPQHF. Here the CDR3 DNA reads TGTGCCAGCAGTTTATACGGGGGAATGAGCAATCAGCCCCAGCATTTT.

V gene TRBV19 combines with J gene TRBJ2-1; 10 bases line up with TRBD2. Per the germline V gene, CDR1 is LNHDA and CDR2 is SQIVND (reference sequence). V was pared by 10 bases and J by 10 bases, with 13 bases of the junction left unmatched. The CDR3 is 14 amino acids. The DNA of the CDR3 is TGTGCCACTAGGGAGGGACTAGCGAGGAAGGAGCAGTTCTTC. It translates to CATREGLARKEQFF.

The chain couples TRBV5-1 to TRBJ2-7; 7 nucleotides match TRBD2. Trimming took 8 bases from V and 3 from J; bases not matched to a gene: 23. Germline V lookup: CDR1 SGHRS, CDR2 YFSETQ. The CDR3 totals 18 residues. CDR3 sequence: CARGGIKARIFARYEQYF. For the CDR3, the DNA is TGCGCCAGGGGGGGGATCAAGGCGAGAATATTCGCCCGCTACGAGCAGTACTTC. Drawing the rest from reference TRBV5-1 and TRBJ2-7, the complete variable domain is KAGVTQTPRYLIKTRGQQVTLSCSPISGHRSVSWYQQTPGQGLQFLFEYFSETQRNKGNFPGRFSGRQFSNSRSEMNVSTLELGDSALYLCARGGIKARIFARYEQYFGPGTRLTVT.

The chain combines TRBV4-1 with TRBJ2-2; 15 positions match TRBD2. Germline CDR1 MGHRA, CDR2 YSYEKL. Trimming removed 2 bases from V and 5 bases from J; junction bases left unmatched: 15. This CDR3 region has 21 residues. The chain's CDR3 is CASSQRYPWGLAGGRTGELFF. The CDR3 nucleotides read TGCGCCAGCAGCCAAAGGTACCCGTGGGGACTAGCGGGAGGCAGGACCGGGGAGCTGTTTTTT.

The chain links TRBV27 to TRBJ1-6, with a tentative D call TRBD1 (5 bases). CDR1 is MNHEY, CDR2 SMNVEV, per germline (reference sequence). This CDR3 spans 14 amino acids. V was pared by 4 bases and J by 5 bases, with 9 bases between. The CDR3 loop reads CASSWQGDNSPLHF. The CDR3 nucleotides are TGTGCCAGCAGTTGGCAAGGGGATAATTCACCCCTCCACTTT.

This chain links TRBV2 with TRBJ1-1, with no clear D. CDR1 is SNHLY and CDR2 is FYNNEI in the germline V gene. The CDR3 sequence is 13 residues long. Trimming stripped 7 bases from V and 1 base from J, with 10 bases between. The CDR3 is CASNLRPNTEAFF. DNA for the CDR3: TGTGCCAGCAATCTACGGCCGAACACTGAAGCTTTCTTT.

The V gene is TRBV4-1, the J gene TRBJ1-1; no definite D call. Trimming removed 1 base from V and 1 base from J, with 19 bases in between. This CDR3 contains 18 residues. Germline values: CDR1 MGHRA, CDR2 YSYEKL. CDR3 nucleotides: TGCGCCAGCAGCCAAGGAATTTTGGGCAGGCAGAGGAACACTGAAGCTTTCTTT. It codes for CASSQGILGRQRNTEAFF.